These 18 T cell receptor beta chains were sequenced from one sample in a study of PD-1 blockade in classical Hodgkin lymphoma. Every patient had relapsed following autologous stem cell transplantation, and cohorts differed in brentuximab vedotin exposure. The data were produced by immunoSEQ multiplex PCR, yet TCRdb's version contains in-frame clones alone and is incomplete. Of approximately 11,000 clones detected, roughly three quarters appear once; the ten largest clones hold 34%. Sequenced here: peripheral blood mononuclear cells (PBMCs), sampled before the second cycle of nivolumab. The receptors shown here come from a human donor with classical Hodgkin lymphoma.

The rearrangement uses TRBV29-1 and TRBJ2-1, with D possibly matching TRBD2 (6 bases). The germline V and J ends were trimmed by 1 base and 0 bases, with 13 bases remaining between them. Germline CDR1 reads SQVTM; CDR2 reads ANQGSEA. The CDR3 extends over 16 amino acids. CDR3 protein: CSVEVRDSNSYNEQFF. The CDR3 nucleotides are TGCAGCGTTGAAGTCAGGGACTCCAACTCCTACAATGAGCAGTTCTTC.

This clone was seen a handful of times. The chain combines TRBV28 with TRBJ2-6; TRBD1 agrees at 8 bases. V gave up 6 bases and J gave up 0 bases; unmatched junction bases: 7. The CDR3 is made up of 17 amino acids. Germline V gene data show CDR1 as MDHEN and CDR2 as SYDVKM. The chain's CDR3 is CASRGDRTYSGANVLTF. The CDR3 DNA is TGTGCCAGCAGAGGGGACAGGACCTACTCTGGGGCCAACGTCCTGACTTTC.

CDR3 coding DNA: TGTGCCAGTAGTATGGACCTGGGGACCCAGTACTTC. Protein product: CASSMDLGTQYF. This sequence joins TRBV19 and TRBJ2-5; D uncertain. The V end lost 3 bases, the J end lost 7 bases, and 9 bases lay between the germline ends. The germline gives CDR1 LNHDA, CDR2 SQIVND (reference sequence). The CDR3 totals 12 residues.

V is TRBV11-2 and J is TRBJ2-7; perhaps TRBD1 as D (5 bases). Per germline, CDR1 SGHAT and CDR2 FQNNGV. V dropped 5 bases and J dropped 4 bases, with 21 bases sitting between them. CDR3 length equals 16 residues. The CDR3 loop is CASSPLGRVGSYEQYF. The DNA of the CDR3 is TGTGCCAGCAGCCCCCTTGGCAGGGTGGGATCTTACGAGCAGTACTTC.

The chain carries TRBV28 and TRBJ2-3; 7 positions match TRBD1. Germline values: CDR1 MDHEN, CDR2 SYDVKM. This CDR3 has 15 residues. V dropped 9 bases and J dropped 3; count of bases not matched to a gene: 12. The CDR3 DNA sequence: TGTGCCAGTACCCAAGGACAGGCCGGAACAGATACGCAGTATTTT. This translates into CASTQGQAGTDTQYF.

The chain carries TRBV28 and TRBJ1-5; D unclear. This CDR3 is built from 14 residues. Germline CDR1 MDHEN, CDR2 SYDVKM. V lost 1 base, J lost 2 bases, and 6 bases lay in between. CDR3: CASSLYGGNQPQHF. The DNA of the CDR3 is TGTGCCAGCAGTTTATACGGGGGCAATCAGCCCCAGCATTTT.

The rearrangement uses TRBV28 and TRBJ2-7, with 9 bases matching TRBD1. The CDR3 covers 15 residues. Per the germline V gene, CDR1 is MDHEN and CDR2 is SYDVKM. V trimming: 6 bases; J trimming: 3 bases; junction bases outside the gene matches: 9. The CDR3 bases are TGTGCCAGCAGCAACGCGGGACAGGGCGACTACGAGCAGTACTTC. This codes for CASSNAGQGDYEQYF. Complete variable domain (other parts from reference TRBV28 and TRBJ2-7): DVKVTQSSRYLVKRTGEKVFLECVQDMDHENMFWYRQDPGLGLRLIYFSYDVKMKEKGDIPEGYSVSREKKERFSLILESASTNQTSMYLCASSNAGQGDYEQYFGPGTRLTVT.

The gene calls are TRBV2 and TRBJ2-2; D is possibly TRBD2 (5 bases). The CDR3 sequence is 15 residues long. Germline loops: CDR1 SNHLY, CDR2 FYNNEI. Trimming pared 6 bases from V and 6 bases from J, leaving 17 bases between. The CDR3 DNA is TGTGCCAGCAGAGAGACAACTAGTATTTCCGGGGAGCTGTTTTTT. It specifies CASRETTSISGELFF.

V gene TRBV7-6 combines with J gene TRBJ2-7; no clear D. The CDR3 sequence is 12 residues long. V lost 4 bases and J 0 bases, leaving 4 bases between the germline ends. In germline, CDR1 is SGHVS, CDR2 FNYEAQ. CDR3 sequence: CASSSLSYEQYF. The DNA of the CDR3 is TGTGCCAGCAGCTCCCTCTCCTACGAGCAGTACTTC. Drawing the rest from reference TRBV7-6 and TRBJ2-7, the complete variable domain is GAGVSQSPRYKVTKRGQDVALRCDPISGHVSLYWYRQALGQGPEFLTYFNYEAQQDKSGLPNDRFSAERPEGSISTLTIQRTEQRDSAMYRCASSSLSYEQYFGPGTRLTVT.

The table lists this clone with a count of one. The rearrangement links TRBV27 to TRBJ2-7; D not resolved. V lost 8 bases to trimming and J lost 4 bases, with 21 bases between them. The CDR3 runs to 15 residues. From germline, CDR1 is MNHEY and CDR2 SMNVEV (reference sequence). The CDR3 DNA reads TGTGCCAGCCGCGTTCAACTCCACCCTCCTTACGAGCAGTACTTC. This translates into CASRVQLHPPYEQYF.

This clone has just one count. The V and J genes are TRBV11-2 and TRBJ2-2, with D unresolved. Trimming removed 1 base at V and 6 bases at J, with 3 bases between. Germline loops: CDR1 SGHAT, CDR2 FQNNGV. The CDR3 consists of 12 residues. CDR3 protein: CASSLGAGELFF. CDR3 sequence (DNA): TGTGCCAGCAGCTTAGGTGCCGGGGAGCTGTTTTTT.

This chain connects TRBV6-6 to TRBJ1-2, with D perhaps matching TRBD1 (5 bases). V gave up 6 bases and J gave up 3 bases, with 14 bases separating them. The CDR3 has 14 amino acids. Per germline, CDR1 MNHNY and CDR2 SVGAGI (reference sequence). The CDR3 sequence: CASRTQGGHYGYTF. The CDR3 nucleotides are TGTGCCAGCAGAACGCAGGGAGGGCACTATGGCTACACCTTC.

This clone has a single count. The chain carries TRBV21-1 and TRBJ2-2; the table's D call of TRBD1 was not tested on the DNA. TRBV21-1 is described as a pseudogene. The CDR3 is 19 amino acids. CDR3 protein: CASSKGAGSSSTYTGELFF. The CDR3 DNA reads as TGTGCCAGCAGCAAAGGGGCAGGATCGTCGTCAACCTACACCGGGGAGCTGTTTTTT.

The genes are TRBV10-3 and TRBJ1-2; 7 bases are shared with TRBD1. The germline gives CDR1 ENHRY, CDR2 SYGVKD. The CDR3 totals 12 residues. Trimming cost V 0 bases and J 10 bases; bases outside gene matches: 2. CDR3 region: CAISESEGAYTF. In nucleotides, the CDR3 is TGTGCCATCAGTGAGTCGGAGGGGGCCTACACCTTC.

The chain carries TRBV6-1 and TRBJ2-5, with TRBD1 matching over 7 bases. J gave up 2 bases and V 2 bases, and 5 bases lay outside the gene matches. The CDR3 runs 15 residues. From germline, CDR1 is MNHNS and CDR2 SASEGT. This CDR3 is CASSEFGQVQETQYF. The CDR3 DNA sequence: TGTGCCAGCAGTGAATTCGGACAGGTTCAAGAGACCCAGTACTTC.

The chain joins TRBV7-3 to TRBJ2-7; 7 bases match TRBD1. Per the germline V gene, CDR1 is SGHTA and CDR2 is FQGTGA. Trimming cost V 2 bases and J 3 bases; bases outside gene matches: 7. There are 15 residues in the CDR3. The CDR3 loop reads CASSLGGAGGYEQYF. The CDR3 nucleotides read TGTGCCAGCAGCTTAGGTGGCGCAGGGGGCTACGAGCAGTACTTC. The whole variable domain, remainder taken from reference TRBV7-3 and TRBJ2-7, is GAGVSQTPSNKVTEKGKYVELRCDPISGHTALYWYRQSLGQGPEFLIYFQGTGAADDSGLPNDRFFAVRPEGSVSTLKIQRTERGDSAVYLCASSLGGAGGYEQYFGPGTRLTVT.

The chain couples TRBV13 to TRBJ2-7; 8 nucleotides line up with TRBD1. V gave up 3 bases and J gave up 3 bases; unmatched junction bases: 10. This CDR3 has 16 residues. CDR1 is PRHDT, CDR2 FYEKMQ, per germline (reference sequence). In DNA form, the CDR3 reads TGTGCCAGCAGCTTTCTGGTTGGGACAGGAGACTACGAGCAGTACTTC. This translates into CASSFLVGTGDYEQYF.

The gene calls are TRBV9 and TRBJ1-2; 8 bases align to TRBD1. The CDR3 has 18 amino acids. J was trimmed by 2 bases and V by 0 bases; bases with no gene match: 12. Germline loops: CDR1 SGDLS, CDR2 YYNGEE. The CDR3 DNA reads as TGTGCCAGCAGCGTAGAACCCCTTAGGACAGGGTCAAACTATGGCTACACCTTC. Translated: CASSVEPLRTGSNYGYTF.